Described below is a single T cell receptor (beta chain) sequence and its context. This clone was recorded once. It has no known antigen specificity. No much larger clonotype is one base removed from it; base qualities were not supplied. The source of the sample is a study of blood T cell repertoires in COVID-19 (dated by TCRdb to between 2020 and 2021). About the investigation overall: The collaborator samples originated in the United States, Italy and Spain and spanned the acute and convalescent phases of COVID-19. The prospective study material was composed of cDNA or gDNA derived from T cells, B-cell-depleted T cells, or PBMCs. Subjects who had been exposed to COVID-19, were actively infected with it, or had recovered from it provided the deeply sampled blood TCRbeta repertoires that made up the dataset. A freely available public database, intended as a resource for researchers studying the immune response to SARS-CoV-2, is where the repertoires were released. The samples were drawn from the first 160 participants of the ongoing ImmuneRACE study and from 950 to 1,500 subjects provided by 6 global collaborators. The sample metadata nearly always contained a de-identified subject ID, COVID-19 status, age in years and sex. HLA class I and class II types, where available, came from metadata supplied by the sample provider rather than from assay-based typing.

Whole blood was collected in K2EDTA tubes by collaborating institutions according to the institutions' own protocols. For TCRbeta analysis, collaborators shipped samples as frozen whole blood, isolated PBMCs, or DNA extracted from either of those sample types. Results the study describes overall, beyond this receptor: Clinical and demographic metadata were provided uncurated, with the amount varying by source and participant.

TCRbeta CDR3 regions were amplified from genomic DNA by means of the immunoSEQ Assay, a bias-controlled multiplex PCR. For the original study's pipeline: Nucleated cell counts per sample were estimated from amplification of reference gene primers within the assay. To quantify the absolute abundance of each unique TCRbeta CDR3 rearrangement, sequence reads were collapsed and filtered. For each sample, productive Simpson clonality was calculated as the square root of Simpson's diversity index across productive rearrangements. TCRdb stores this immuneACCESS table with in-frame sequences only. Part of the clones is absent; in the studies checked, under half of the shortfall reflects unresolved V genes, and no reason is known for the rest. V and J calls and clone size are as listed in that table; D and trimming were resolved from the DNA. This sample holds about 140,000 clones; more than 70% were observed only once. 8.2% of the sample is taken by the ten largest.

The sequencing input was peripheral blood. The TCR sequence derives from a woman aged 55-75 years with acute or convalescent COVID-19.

The CDR3 protein is CASSAGGGPEEQYF. The nucleotides are TGTGCCAGCAGCGCTGGGGGGGGCCCGGAGGAGCAGTACTTC. The chain is encoded by TRBV9 joined to TRBJ2-7; the best D guess is TRBD2, with 7 bases matching. V and J are truncated by 3 bases and 7 bases respectively, leaving an intervening sequence of 17 bases. From cysteine to phenylalanine, the CDR3 is 14 amino acids long. The entry retains the CDR3 DNA only, 42 bases that are in frame from base 1. The germline V gene specifies SGDLS as CDR1 and YYNGEE as CDR2.